This T cell receptor beta chain originates from a study of regulatory T cells in long-lasting Graves disease (TCRdb year 2021). Looking at the study overall: Persistent Graves' disease was defined as antithyroid drug treatment for over 5 years with persistently positive TSH receptor autoantibodies. Patients with persistent Graves' disease were compared with patients with newly diagnosed Graves' disease using TCR sequencing and RNA sequencing of peripheral blood. The study took place in China and was registered as a clinical trial. A total of roughly 35 samples underwent TCR sequencing: about 13 from persistent and about 20 from newly diagnosed Graves' disease patients. Persistent Graves' disease patients in the clinical cohort had taken antithyroid drugs for roughly ten years on average. The investigation overall reported the following: As a limitation, the authors acknowledged that the small sample size may reduce accuracy. Compared with newly diagnosed patients, patients with persistent Graves' disease had lower TCR Shannon entropy and fewer highly expanded clones, which suggests clonal expansion. Patients with persistent disease shared more public clonotypes (about 2,700) than newly diagnosed patients did (approximately 970). Persistent disease showed preferential use of TRBV28, TRBJ1-2 and TRBJ2-5, whereas newly diagnosed disease favored TRBV20-1 and TRBJ2-1. Only the TCR beta chain was sequenced and analyzed. Because the primary lesion, thyroid tissue, could not be accessed, the study looked at peripheral blood alone.

From the cysteine through the phenylalanine, the CDR3 covers 16 amino acids. Only the CDR3 region is kept as DNA, spanning 48 bases read in frame from base 1. V is reduced by 1 base and J by 0 bases, leaving a spacing of 10 bases between them. CDR1 and CDR2 were assigned from the germline V gene as MNHEY and SVGAGI. Reading the label with the study, this specimen's time point is: persistent/refractory GD, antithyroid drugs over 5 years with positive TRAb. RNA was extracted from PBMCs in TRIzol for both TCR sequencing and RNA sequencing. The diagnosis of Graves' disease was made according to American Thyroid Association guidelines. Patients for the study were recruited at an endocrinology department in Xi'an, China. Each patient gave approximately 10 milliliters of peripheral blood, collected in an EDTA anticoagulant tube. Ficoll Paque Plus density gradient separation was used to isolate PBMCs, and no additional T cell sorting was done. An Agilent 2100 Bioanalyzer and agarose gel were used to check RNA quality, and a NanoDrop 2000 was used to measure RNA concentration.

This clonotype was found once. Its cognate antigen has yet to be identified. The input lacks base qualities; no much larger clone sits a single base away. One read is thin evidence. Libraries were prepared through multiplex PCR. Data came from an Illumina HiSeq 4000. To build TCR beta libraries, CDR3 regions were amplified by Arm-PCR using iRepertoire HTBI primers. Before sequencing, the PCR products went through gel purification. Per the source publication's procedure: Gene usage analysis of CDR3 amino acid clonotypes relied on the 55 to 80 TRBV and 12 to 15 TRBJ segments identified across samples. Filtered high-quality paired reads were merged into contigs using COPE and FqMerger. Contigs were aligned with BLAST to IMGT TRBV, TRBD and TRBJ reference genes, and CDR3 was defined per IMGT. Highly expanded clones were defined as clonotypes with a frequency above 0.1%. Shannon entropy served as the measure of repertoire diversity, while the Gini coefficient captured V-J evenness. Public clonotypes were defined as clonotypes shared by more than one individual. The public reads were reprocessed in TCRdb via fastp at Q25 and MiXCR, keeping in-frame beta chains. Duplicate CDR3 protein sequences are folded into a single record with the most common DNA and genes. TCRdb, rather than the study authors, made the V and J calls. The sample profile shows roughly 700,000 distinct CDR3 sequences; approximately 31% of them were found once. 42% of the sample is in the top ten clones.

The input for sequencing was peripheral blood mononuclear cells (PBMCs), taken when the disease was refractory, from a patient treated with antithyroid drugs. The receptor was derived from a female donor with Graves disease. The V and J genes are TRBV6-5 and TRBJ1-3; the D gene cannot be named for sure. The nucleotide sequence reads as follows: TGTGCCAGCAGTTACTATCCCTCGGGCTCTGGAAACACCATATATTTT. Its product reads: CASSYYPSGSGNTIYF.